The clone carrying this T cell receptor beta chain was detected only once. Its target is unknown. Some clones are missing from TCRdb's copy, which holds only in-frame ones; the method was immunoSEQ multiplex PCR. This sample yields fewer than 4,000 clones, of which about 90% are seen a single time; 3.5% to 6% belongs to the top ten. These data are taken from a study of neoadjuvant nivolumab and ipilimumab in lung cancer. Study-wide results and caveats: Blood richness before therapy tracked richness in tumors resected after neoadjuvant therapy. Resected tumors had greater TCR richness and clonality than uninvolved lung.

Between the trimmed V and J ends, which lost 4 bases and 0 bases, there was a span of 16 bases. CDR3 length: 17 residues. Germline V gene data show CDR1 as SNHLY and CDR2 as FYNNEI. Sample: adjacent normal lung tissue, taken after neoadjuvant nivolumab, alone or with ipilimumab, at or shortly before surgery. The J gene is TRBJ1-3, the V gene TRBV2, with D possibly matching TRBD1 (5 bases). The clonotype originates from an adult with non-small cell lung cancer. The CDR3 protein is CASSALKGRISGNTIYF. CDR3 sequence (DNA): TGTGCCAGCAGTGCCCTTAAGGGACGGATCTCTGGAAACACCATATATTTT.